Presented here are 27 T cell receptor beta chains from one specimen sequenced in a study of T cell clonality in common variable immunodeficiency. General observations from the study: In common variable immunodeficiency, TCR beta chains reportedly carried fewer deletions and N-nucleotide insertions.

Libraries were prepared by immunoSEQ multiplex PCR; TCRdb keeps only in-frame clonotypes and omits some of them. Sampling found 30,000 to 40,000 clones, none seen once. No antigen has been assigned to these receptors. The sample taken for sequencing was peripheral blood mononuclear cells. These receptor sequences come from a human donor with common variable immunodeficiency.

Of note for this clone: Read coverage stops 3 residues before the CDR3 terminus; the germline J gene supplies the remainder. V gene TRBV7-3 combines with J gene TRBJ2-3; 8 bases agree with TRBD2. The CDR3 has 15 amino acids. From germline, CDR1 is SGHTA and CDR2 FQGTGA. V trimming: 3 bases; J trimming: 3 bases; junction bases outside the gene matches: 5. The CDR3 sequence is CASSFTSGWTDTQYF. Incomplete CDR3 DNA: TGTGCCAGCAGCTTTACTAGCGGTTGGACAGATACG.

In its sample, this clone was seen many times. The read falls 3 residues short of the CDR3 end, and the missing part is taken from the germline J gene. J is TRBJ1-4 and V is TRBV7-3, with a tentative D call TRBD1 (5 bases). CDR1 SGHTA and CDR2 FQGTGA come from the germline V gene. CDR3 length: 13 amino acids. Trimming removed 0 bases from V and 6 bases from J, with 5 bases in between. CDR3 protein: CASSLTGDEKLFF. CDR3 DNA, as far as it was read: TGTGCCAGCAGCTTAACAGGGGATGAAAAA.

This clone has at least ten counts. The read halts 3 residues ahead of the CDR3 end, with the missing end drawn from the germline J gene. The chain has TRBV24-1 and TRBJ2-3; the match to TRBD1 covers 9 bases. Germline trimming cut 3 bases from V and 2 bases from J; bases unmatched to any gene: 5. There are 16 residues in the CDR3. The germline gives CDR1 KGHDR, CDR2 SFDVKD. The covered CDR3 bases are TGTGCCACCAGTGATCCCGGGACAGGGATCACAGATACG. This gives the protein CATSDPGTGITDT. The complete CDR3 reads CATSDPGTGITDTQYF.

This clone was seen a few times. The read ends 3 residues before the CDR3 terminus; that terminus is restored from the germline J gene. The V gene is TRBV7-3, the J gene TRBJ2-3, with D perhaps TRBD2 (6 bases). The CDR3 is made up of 15 amino acids. Germline CDR1 SGHTA, CDR2 FQGTGA. V was shortened by 0 bases and J by 0 bases, with 7 bases between the two germline ends. CDR3 DNA (partial): TGTGCCAGCAGCTTAACTAGCGGCAGCACAGATACG. This translates into CASSLTSGSTDT. The entire CDR3 protein reads CASSLTSGSTDTQYF.

The sample holds many counts of this clone. Sequencing ends 3 residues short of the CDR3 end; the germline J gene provides the rest. V usage is TRBV5-1 and J usage is TRBJ1-6; 9 bases match TRBD1. V shed 5 bases and J 8 bases; nucleotides not matched to a gene: 8. CDR1 and CDR2 from the germline V gene are SGHRS and YFSETQ. The CDR3 runs to 15 residues. Here the CDR3 reads CASRSGQGRDSPLHF. CDR3 bases read: TGCGCCAGCAGATCTGGACAGGGGAGGGATTCACCC.

In the case of this clone: The CDR3 end lies 3 residues beyond the end of the read and is filled in from the germline J gene. The V gene is TRBV6-2 or TRBV6-3, the J gene TRBJ2-3; no reliable D call. V was shortened by 0 bases and J by 5 bases, with 3 bases between the two germline ends. CDR3 length: 12 residues. Germline V gives CDR1 MNHEY, CDR2 SVGEGT. CDR3 DNA, as far as it was read: TGTGCCAGCAGTTACTCAGGAGATACG. Translating it yields CASSYSGDT. The full CDR3 protein reads CASSYSGDTQYF.

This clone was picked up many times. The CDR3 DNA, read in part, is TGTGCCAGCTCACCAGCGGGGGGCACTGAA. This encodes CASSPAGGTE. The entire CDR3 reads CASSPAGGTEAFF. The chain uses TRBV18 and TRBJ1-1, with a weak D call TRBD1 (5 bases). The read stops 3 residues short of the end of the CDR3; the missing end is completed from the germline J gene. The ends were cut back, 2 bases at V and 4 bases at J, with 8 bases in the middle. The CDR3 is 13 residues long. Germline CDR1 reads KGHSH; CDR2 reads LQKENI. The complete variable domain, with remaining parts taken from reference TRBV18 and TRBJ1-1, reads NAGVMQNPRHLVRRRGQEARLRCSPMKGHSHVYWYRQLPEEGLKFMVYLQKENIIDESGMPKERFSAEFPKEGPSILRIQQVVRGDSAAYFCASSPAGGTEAFFGQGTRLTVV.

This clone was observed at least ten times. The CDR3 end is not reached by the read, which stops 3 residues before it; the germline J gene fills it in. The chain has TRBV19 and TRBJ2-3; TRBD2 agrees at 9 bases. The V gene's germline CDR1 is LNHDA and CDR2 SQIVND (reference sequence). V lost 6 bases, J lost 4 bases, and 8 bases stayed unmatched. The CDR3 loop spans 15 amino acids. The sequenced CDR3 bases are TGTGCCAGTAGCGTAGCGGGAGAGTTCGCAGATACG. This gives the protein CASSVAGEFADT. The full CDR3 protein is CASSVAGEFADTQYF.

This clone has ten or more counts. The read halts 3 residues ahead of the CDR3 end, with the missing end drawn from the germline J gene. V and J are TRBV18 and TRBJ2-7; D perhaps matches TRBD1 (6 bases). This CDR3 region has 16 residues. V lost 3 bases, J lost 1 base, and 16 bases lay in between. Germline V gene lookup returns CDR1 KGHSH and CDR2 LQKENI. CDR3 region: CASSPGKDSTSYEQYF. The sequenced CDR3 bases are TGTGCCAGCTCACCCGGAAAGGACAGTACTTCCTACGAG.

This clone showed up many times. The CDR3 end is not reached by the read, which stops 3 residues before it; the germline J gene fills it in. The V call is TRBV27, the J call TRBJ2-7, with 9 bases aligning to TRBD1. V lost 5 bases and J lost 2; bases outside the gene matches: 7. Looked up from germline, CDR1 is MNHEY and CDR2 is SMNVEV (reference sequence). The CDR3 spans 15 residues. CDR3 residues: CASSIRQGDPYEQYF. CDR3 bases read: TGTGCCAGCAGTATTCGACAGGGGGATCCCTACGAG.

Regarding this clone: The read terminates 3 residues before the CDR3 end, so the remaining end is supplied by the germline J gene. J is TRBJ2-2 and V is TRBV2; 8 bases align to TRBD2. The V and J ends lost 8 bases and 0 bases, in that order; junction bases with no gene match: 2. This CDR3 spans 14 amino acids. CDR1 is SNHLY, CDR2 FYNNEI, per germline. The CDR3 loop is CASRLASNTGELFF. The DNA read from the CDR3 is TGTGCCAGCCGACTAGCGTCGAACACCGGGGAG.

This clone was counted only a few times. Sequencing ends 3 residues short of the CDR3 end; the germline J gene provides the rest. The V call is TRBV13, the J call TRBJ2-3; 13 bases are shared with TRBD2. There are 16 residues in the CDR3. Germline CDR1 reads PRHDT; CDR2 reads FYEKMQ (reference sequence). Unmatched junction bases numbered 7, after V lost 5 bases and J lost 5 bases. The covered CDR3 bases are TGTGCCAGCAGCCCGGGACTAGCGGGAAATAGAGATACG. It encodes CASSPGLAGNRDT. The whole CDR3 protein reads CASSPGLAGNRDTQYF.

This clone turned up a few times. With the read ending 3 residues before the CDR3 end, the germline J gene is used to fill in that end. This chain joins TRBV2 and TRBJ2-2, with 10 positions matching TRBD1. The germline V gene has CDR1 SNHLY and CDR2 FYNNEI. Trimming at V came to 6 bases and at J to 4 bases, leaving 8 bases not matched to a gene. The CDR3 has 16 amino acids. CDR3 sequence reads: CASSLGQGVGTGELFF. The covered CDR3 bases are TGTGCCAGCAGCCTCGGACAGGGGGTCGGCACCGGGGAG.

As regards this clone: The read terminates 3 residues before the CDR3 end, so the remaining end is supplied by the germline J gene. This chain uses TRBV7-2 with TRBJ2-5; 7 nucleotides agree with TRBD1. CDR3 length: 12 amino acids. The V gene end was trimmed by 5 bases and the J gene end by 6 bases; junction bases not matched to a gene: 3. CDR1 and CDR2 (germline): SGHTA, FQGNSA. CDR3 sequence: CASSRDSQTQYF. The CDR3 bases that were read are TGTGCCAGCAGCCGGGACAGTCAGACC.

In this sample, this clone turned up many times. The CDR3: CASIRMTGPGDTQYF. Partial CDR3 DNA: TGTGCCAGCATCAGAATGACAGGGCCGGGAGATACG. V gene TRBV5-4 combines with J gene TRBJ2-3; 7 nucleotides match TRBD1. The read stops 3 residues short of the end of the CDR3; the missing end is completed from the germline J gene. V lost 6 bases to trimming and J lost 5 bases; unmatched junction nucleotides: 12. Germline V gene lookup returns CDR1 SGHNT and CDR2 YYREEE (reference sequence). The CDR3 sequence is 15 residues long.

This clone showed up many times. The CDR3 extends 3 residues past the end of the read, so its final part is completed from the germline J gene. This sequence joins TRBV29-1 and TRBJ2-2, with 7 bases aligning to TRBD2. The CDR3 has 15 residues. The V gene's germline CDR1 is SQVTM and CDR2 ANQGSEA. V lost 2 bases to trimming and J lost 4 bases; unmatched junction nucleotides: 7. Partial CDR3 DNA: TGCAGCGTTGAACTAGCGGAAAGGCCCACCGGGGAG. Translated: CSVELAERPTGE. The whole CDR3 sequence reads CSVELAERPTGELFF.

This clone was observed a handful of times. The read gets to within 3 residues of the CDR3 end, and the germline J gene fills in the rest. The chain couples TRBV6-2 or TRBV6-3 to TRBJ2-4; 8 bases map to TRBD1. The germline V gene encodes CDR1 MNHEY and CDR2 SVGEGT. CDR3 length equals 15 residues. The CDR3 region is CASTPTGGVGTGQYF. The DNA read from the CDR3 is TGTGCCAGCACCCCCACAGGGGGTGTGGGCACGGGT.

The table lists this clone with a few counts. The DNA ends 3 residues before the CDR3 does, and the rest of the CDR3 is filled in from the germline J gene. The V gene is TRBV7-6, the J gene TRBJ1-6, with TRBD1 matching 8 bases. The CDR3 length is 16 residues. After removal of 1 base from V and 9 bases from J, the junction contained 8 bases not matched to a gene. Germline V gene sequence: CDR1 SGHVS, CDR2 FNYEAQ. The CDR3 DNA, read in part, is TGTGCCAGCAGCTTAGGTTTGGCAGGGGGCGGTTCACCC. It codes for CASSLGLAGGGSP. The CDR3, in full, reads CASSLGLAGGGSPLHF. Variable domain in full (rest from reference TRBV7-6 and TRBJ1-6): GAGVSQSPRYKVTKRGQDVALRCDPISGHVSLYWYRQALGQGPEFLTYFNYEAQQDKSGLPNDRFSAERPEGSISTLTIQRTEQRDSAMYRCASSLGLAGGGSPLHFGNGTRLTVT.

This clone occurred many times. Read coverage stops 3 residues before the CDR3 terminus; the germline J gene supplies the remainder. The V gene is TRBV7-3, the J gene TRBJ2-3; a weak D match, TRBD2 (5 bases). CDR3 length: 14 residues. V lost 5 bases and J lost 3, with 12 bases in between. Germline CDR1 SGHTA, CDR2 FQGTGA. The CDR3 loop reads CASSKGAATDTQYF. The CDR3 DNA, read in part, is TGTGCCAGCAGCAAAGGAGCGGCAACAGATACG.

Relative to its sample, this clone is medium-sized. The CDR3 extends 3 residues past the end of the read, so its final part is completed from the germline J gene. The chain joins TRBV2 to TRBJ2-2; perhaps TRBD2 as D (6 bases). CDR3 size: 14 residues. Between the trimmed V and J ends, which lost 7 bases and 6 bases, there was a span of 15 bases. Germline CDR1 and CDR2: SNHLY and FYNNEI. The sequenced part of the CDR3 DNA is TGTGCCAGCAATCCGGGGGAACCAGCCGGGGAG. The encoded protein is CASNPGEPAGE. The CDR3 reads in full as CASNPGEPAGELFF.

With respect to this clone: The CDR3 extends 3 residues past the end of the read, so its final part is completed from the germline J gene. The gene calls are TRBV2 and TRBJ1-5; 7 bases match TRBD1. Trimming at V came to 7 bases and at J to 5 bases, leaving 8 bases not matched to a gene. Looked up from germline, CDR1 is SNHLY and CDR2 is FYNNEI. This CDR3 has 14 amino acids. CDR3 residues: CASNLQGRDQPQHF. The DNA read from the CDR3 is TGTGCCAGCAATCTACAGGGGAGAGATCAGCCC.

Within the sample, this clone is medium-sized. The read stops 3 residues short of the end of the CDR3; the missing end is completed from the germline J gene. The chain joins TRBV20-1 to TRBJ1-6; 12 bases agree with TRBD1. Germline CDR1 DFQATT, CDR2 SNEGSKA (reference sequence). The junction had 1 base not matched to a gene; V was cut back by 0 bases and J by 7 bases. The CDR3 is made up of 15 amino acids. The sequenced part of the CDR3 DNA is TGCAGTGCTAGAGATGGGACAGGGGGCAATTCACCC. Encoded protein: CSARDGTGGNSP. The complete CDR3 sequence is CSARDGTGGNSPLHF.

Comment on this clone: The read gets to within 3 residues of the CDR3 end, and the germline J gene fills in the rest. This rearrangement joins TRBV19 to TRBJ2-7; TRBD1 matches 11 bases. The CDR3 is 15 residues long. The V segment lost 7 bases and the J segment 5 bases; nucleotides outside the gene matches: 10. CDR1 is LNHDA and CDR2 is SQIVND in the germline V gene (reference sequence). This chain's CDR3 is CASKQGTGGYNEQYF. The CDR3 bases that were read are TGTGCCAGTAAACAGGGGACAGGGGGTTACAACGAG.

With regard to this clone: The missing CDR3 end, 3 residues past where the read stops, is filled in from the germline J gene. The chain recombines TRBV7-8 with TRBJ2-1, with D possibly matching TRBD1 (5 bases). The CDR3 covers 14 residues. CDR1 SGHVS and CDR2 FQNEAQ come from the germline V gene. Trimming took 5 bases from V and 6 from J, leaving 14 bases between them. CDR3 loop: CASSTPDTGNEQFF. The sequenced part of the CDR3 DNA is TGTGCCAGCAGCACACCTGACACAGGCAATGAG.

This clone was counted only a few times. The missing CDR3 end, 3 residues past where the read stops, is filled in from the germline J gene. The V and J genes are TRBV7-2 and TRBJ2-5; D is perhaps TRBD1 (5 bases). V lost 2 bases, J lost 5 bases, and 12 bases lay in between. CDR1 and CDR2 (germline): SGHTA, FQGNSA. The length of the CDR3 is 14 residues. CDR3 protein: CASSLYGAPETQYF. CDR3 DNA (partial): TGTGCCAGCAGCTTATATGGGGCGCCGGAGACC.

This clone showed up just a few times. Read sequence stops 3 residues before the CDR3 end, and the germline J gene provides the missing end. V is TRBV7-2 and J is TRBJ2-5, with D tentatively TRBD2 (6 bases). Germline CDR1 SGHTA, CDR2 FQGNSA. V was clipped by 0 bases and J by 5 bases, with 13 bases between them. This CDR3 spans 15 amino acids. CDR3 region: CASSLARGQRETQYF. The CDR3 bases that were read are TGTGCCAGCAGCTTAGCGCGGGGCCAGAGGGAGACC.

This clone has ten or more counts. The CDR3 is cut off 3 residues early in the read; its end comes from the germline J gene. The V call is TRBV7-3, the J call TRBJ1-6, with D uncertain. Germline CDR1 SGHTA, CDR2 FQGTGA. The CDR3 is made up of 17 amino acids. Trimming took off 2 bases at V and 1 base at J, with 12 bases between the two ends. CDR3 bases read: TGTGCCAGCAGCTTATCATCTTGGGCGTCCTATAATTCACCC. Protein: CASSLSSWASYNSP. The whole CDR3 protein reads CASSLSSWASYNSPLHF. The entire variable domain, with the rest obtained from reference TRBV7-3 and TRBJ1-6, is as follows: GAGVSQTPSNKVTEKGKYVELRCDPISGHTALYWYRQSLGQGPEFLIYFQGTGAADDSGLPNDRFFAVRPEGSVSTLKIQRTERGDSAVYLCASSLSSWASYNSPLHFGNGTRLTVT.